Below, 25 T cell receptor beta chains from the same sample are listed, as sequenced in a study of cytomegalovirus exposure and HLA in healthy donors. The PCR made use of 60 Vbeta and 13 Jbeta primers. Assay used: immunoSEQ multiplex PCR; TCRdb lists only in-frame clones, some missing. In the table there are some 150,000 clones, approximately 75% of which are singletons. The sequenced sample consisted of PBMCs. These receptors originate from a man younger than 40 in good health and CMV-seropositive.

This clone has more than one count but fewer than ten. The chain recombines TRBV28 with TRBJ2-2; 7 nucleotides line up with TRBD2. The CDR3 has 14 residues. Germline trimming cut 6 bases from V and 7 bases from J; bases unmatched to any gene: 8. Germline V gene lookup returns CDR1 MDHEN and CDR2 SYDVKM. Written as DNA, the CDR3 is TGTGCCAGCAGCCGTACTAGCGCCGTCGGGGAGCTGTTTTTT. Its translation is CASSRTSAVGELFF.

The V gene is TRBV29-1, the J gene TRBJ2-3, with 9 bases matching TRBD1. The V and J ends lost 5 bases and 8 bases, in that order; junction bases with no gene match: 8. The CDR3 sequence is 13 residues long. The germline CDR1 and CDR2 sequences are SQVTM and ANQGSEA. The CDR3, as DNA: TGCAGCGTTCGGACAGGGGAGGGAGGTACGCAGTATTTT. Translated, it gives CSVRTGEGGTQYF.

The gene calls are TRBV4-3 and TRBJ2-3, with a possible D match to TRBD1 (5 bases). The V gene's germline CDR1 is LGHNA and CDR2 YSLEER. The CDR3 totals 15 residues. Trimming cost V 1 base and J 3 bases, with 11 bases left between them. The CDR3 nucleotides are TGCGCCAGCAGCCAAGTGTATGACAGTACAGATACGCAGTATTTT. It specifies CASSQVYDSTDTQYF.

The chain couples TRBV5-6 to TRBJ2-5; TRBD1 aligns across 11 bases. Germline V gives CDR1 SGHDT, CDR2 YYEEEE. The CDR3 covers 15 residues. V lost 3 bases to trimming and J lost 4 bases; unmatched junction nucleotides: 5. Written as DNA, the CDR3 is TGTGCCAGCAGCTCTGGACAGGGGGCTGGAGAGACCCAGTACTTC. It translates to CASSSGQGAGETQYF.

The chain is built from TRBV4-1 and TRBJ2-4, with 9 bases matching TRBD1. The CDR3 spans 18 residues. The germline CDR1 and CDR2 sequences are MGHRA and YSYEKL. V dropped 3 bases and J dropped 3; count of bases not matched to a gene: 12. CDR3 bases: TGCGCCAGCAGCCACGCCGGCGACAGGGGGTTTGGCAAAAACATTCAGTACTTC. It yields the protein CASSHAGDRGFGKNIQYF.

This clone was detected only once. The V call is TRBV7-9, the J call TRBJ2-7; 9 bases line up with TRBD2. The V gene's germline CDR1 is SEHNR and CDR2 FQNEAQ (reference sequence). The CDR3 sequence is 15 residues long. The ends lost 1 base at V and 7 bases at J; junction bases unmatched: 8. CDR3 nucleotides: TGTGCCAGCAGCTTAGGCAGCGGGGGGACCGGGGAGCAGTACTTC. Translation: CASSLGSGGTGEQYF.

The CDR3 DNA reads TGCAGCGTTTGGGACAGGGAAGTAGTGGCTTTCTTT. This encodes CSVWDREVVAFF. J is TRBJ1-1 and V is TRBV29-1, with TRBD1 matching over 9 bases. The J segment lost 11 bases and the V segment lost 5 bases, leaving 9 bases of the junction unmatched. The CDR3 consists of 12 residues. CDR1 and CDR2 (germline): SQVTM, ANQGSEA.

CDR3 amino acids: CAWSWDNHNEQFF. In nucleotides, the CDR3 is TGTGCCTGGAGTTGGGACAACCACAATGAGCAGTTCTTC. The chain links TRBV30 to TRBJ2-1; D possibly corresponds to TRBD1 (6 bases). Germline assignment: CDR1 GTSNPN and CDR2 SVGIG (reference sequence). This CDR3 comprises 13 residues. V lost 2 bases, J lost 5 bases, and 10 bases lay in between.

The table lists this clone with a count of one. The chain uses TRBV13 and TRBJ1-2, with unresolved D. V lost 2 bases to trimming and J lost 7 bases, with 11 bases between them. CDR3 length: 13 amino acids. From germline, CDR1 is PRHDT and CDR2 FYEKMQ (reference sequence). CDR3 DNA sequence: TGTGCCAGCAGCTTATGGGGAGAGGGTGGCTACACCTTC. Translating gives CASSLWGEGGYTF.

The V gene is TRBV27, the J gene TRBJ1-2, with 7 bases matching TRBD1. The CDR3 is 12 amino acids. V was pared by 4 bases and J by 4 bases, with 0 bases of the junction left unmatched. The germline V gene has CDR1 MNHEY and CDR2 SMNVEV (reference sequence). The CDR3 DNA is TGTGCCAGCAGTTACAGGGGCTATGGCTACACCTTC. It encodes CASSYRGYGYTF.

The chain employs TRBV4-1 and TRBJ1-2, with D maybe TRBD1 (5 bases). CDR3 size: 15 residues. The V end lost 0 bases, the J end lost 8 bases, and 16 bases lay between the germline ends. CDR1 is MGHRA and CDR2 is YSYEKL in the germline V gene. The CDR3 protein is CASSQDLGGGDGYTF. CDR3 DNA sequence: TGCGCCAGCAGCCAAGATCTAGGTGGAGGGGACGGCTACACCTTC.

CDR3 amino acids: CSVDRDRGQETQYF. For the CDR3, the DNA is TGCAGCGTTGATAGGGACAGGGGGCAAGAGACCCAGTACTTC. This chain connects TRBV29-1 to TRBJ2-5, with 11 positions matching TRBD1. Germline assignment: CDR1 SQVTM and CDR2 ANQGSEA. The ends lost 3 bases at V and 2 bases at J; junction bases unmatched: 2. This CDR3 region has 14 residues.

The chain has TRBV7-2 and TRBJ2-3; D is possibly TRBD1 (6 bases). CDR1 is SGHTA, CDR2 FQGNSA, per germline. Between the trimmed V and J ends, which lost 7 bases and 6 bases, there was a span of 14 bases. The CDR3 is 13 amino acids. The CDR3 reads CASTWVGADTQYF. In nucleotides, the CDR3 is TGTGCCAGCACCTGGGTGGGGGCGGATACGCAGTATTTT.

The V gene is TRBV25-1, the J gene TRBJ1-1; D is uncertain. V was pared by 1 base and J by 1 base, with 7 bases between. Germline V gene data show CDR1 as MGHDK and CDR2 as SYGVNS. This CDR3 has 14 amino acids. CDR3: CASSESAGNTEAFF. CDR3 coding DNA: TGTGCCAGCAGTGAATCGGCAGGGAACACTGAAGCTTTCTTT.

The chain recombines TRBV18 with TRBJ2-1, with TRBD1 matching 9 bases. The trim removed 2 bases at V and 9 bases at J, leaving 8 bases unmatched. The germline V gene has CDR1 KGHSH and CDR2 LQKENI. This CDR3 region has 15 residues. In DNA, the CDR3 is TGTGCCAGCTCACCAGGGACAGGGAGTCATCGTGAGCAGTTCTTC. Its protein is CASSPGTGSHREQFF. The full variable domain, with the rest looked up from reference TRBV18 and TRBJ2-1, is NAGVMQNPRHLVRRRGQEARLRCSPMKGHSHVYWYRQLPEEGLKFMVYLQKENIIDESGMPKERFSAEFPKEGPSILRIQQVVRGDSAAYFCASSPGTGSHREQFFGPGTRLTVL.

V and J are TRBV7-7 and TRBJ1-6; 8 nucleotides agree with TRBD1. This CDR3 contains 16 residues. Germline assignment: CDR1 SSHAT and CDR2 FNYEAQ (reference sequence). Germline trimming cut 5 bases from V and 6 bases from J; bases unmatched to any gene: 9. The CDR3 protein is CASSINDRGFNSPLHF. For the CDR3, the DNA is TGTGCCAGCAGCATAAACGACAGGGGATTTAATTCACCCCTCCACTTT.

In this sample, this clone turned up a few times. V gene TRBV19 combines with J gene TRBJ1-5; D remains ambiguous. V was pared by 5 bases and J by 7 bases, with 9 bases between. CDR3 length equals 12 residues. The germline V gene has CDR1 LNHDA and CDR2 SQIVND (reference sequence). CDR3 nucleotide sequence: TGTGCCAGTAGTGGGTGGGCGCAGCCCCAGCATTTT. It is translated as CASSGWAQPQHF.

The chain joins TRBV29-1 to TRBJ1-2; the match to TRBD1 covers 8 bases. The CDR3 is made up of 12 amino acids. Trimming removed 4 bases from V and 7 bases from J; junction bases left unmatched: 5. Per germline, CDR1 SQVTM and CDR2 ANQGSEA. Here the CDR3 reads CSVGTGGGGYTF. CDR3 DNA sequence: TGCAGCGTTGGTACAGGGGGAGGTGGCTACACCTTC.

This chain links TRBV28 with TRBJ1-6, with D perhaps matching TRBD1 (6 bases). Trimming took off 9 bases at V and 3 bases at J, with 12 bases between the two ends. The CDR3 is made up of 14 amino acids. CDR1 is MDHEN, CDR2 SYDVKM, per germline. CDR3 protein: CASYQGLYNSPLHF. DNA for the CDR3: TGTGCCAGTTACCAGGGGCTCTATAATTCACCCCTCCACTTT.

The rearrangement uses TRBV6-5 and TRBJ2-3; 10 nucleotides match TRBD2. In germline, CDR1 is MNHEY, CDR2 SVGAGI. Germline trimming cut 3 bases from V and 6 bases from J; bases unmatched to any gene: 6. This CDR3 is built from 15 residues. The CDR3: CASSYIAGGRDTQYF. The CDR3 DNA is TGTGCCAGCAGTTATATAGCGGGGGGCCGGGATACGCAGTATTTT.

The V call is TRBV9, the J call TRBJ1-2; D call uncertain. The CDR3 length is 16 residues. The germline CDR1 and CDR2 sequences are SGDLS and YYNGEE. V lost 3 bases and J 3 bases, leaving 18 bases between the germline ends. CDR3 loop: CASSARINSTDYGYTF. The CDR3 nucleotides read TGTGCCAGCAGCGCCCGTATCAACAGTACCGACTATGGCTACACCTTC.

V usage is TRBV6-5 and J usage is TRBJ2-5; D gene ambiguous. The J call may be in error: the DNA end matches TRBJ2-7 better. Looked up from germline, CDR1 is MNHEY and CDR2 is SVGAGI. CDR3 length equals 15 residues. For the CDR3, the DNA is TGTGCCAGCAGTTACTCTGCGACACCCCCCTACGAGCAGTACTTC. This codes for CASSYSATPPYEQYF.

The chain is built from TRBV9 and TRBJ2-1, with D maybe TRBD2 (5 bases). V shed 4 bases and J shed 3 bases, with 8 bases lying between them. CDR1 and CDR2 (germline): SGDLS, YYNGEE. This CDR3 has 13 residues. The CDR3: CASSLGDYNEQFF. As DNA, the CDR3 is TGTGCCAGCAGCCTCGGGGACTACAATGAGCAGTTCTTC.

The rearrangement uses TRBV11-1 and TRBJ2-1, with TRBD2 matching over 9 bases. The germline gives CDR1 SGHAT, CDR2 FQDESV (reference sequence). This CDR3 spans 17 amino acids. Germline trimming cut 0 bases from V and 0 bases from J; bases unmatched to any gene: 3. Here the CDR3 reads CASSLAAGGDSYNEQFF. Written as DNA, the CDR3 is TGTGCCAGCAGCTTAGCGGCGGGGGGGGACTCCTACAATGAGCAGTTCTTC.

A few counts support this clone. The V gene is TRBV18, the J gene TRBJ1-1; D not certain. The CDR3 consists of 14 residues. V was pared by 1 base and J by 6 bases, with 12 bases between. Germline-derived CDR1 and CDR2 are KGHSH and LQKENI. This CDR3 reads CASSPLRGEAEAFF. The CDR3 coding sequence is TGTGCCAGCTCACCACTCCGGGGTGAGGCTGAAGCTTTCTTT.